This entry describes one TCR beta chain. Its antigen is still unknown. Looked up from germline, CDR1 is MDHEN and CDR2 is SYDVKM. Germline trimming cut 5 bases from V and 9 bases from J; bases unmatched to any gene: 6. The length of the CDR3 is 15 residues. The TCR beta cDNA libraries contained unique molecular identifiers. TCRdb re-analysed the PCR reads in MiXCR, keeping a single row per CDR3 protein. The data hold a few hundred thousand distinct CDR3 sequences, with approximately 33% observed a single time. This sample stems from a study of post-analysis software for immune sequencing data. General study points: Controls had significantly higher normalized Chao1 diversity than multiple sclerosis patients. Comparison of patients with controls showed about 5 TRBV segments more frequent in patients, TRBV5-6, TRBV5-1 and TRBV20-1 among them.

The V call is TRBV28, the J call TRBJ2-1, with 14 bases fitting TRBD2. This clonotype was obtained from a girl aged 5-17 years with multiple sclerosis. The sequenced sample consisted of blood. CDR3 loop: CASSLRLAGGVEQFF. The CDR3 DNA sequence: TGTGCCAGCAGTCTCCGACTAGCGGGGGGGGTTGAGCAGTTCTTC.